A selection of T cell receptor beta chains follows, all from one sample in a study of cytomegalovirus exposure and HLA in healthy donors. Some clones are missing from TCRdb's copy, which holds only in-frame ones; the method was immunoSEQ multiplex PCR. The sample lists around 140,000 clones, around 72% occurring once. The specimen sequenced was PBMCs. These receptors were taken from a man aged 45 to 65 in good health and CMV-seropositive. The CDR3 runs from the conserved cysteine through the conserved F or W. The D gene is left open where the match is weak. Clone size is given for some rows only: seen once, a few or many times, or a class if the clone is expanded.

CDR3 DNA: TGTGCCAGCAGTTACGCCAGGGGGGCGGCCACTGAAGCTTTCTTT
CDR3 protein: CASSYARGAATEAFF
clone size: once
V gene: TRBV6-6
D gene: TRBD1
J gene: TRBJ1-1

CDR3 DNA: TGTGCCAGCAGTTTAGTCAGGGGTGACGAGCAGTACTTC
CDR3 protein: CASSLVRGDEQYF
clone size: NA
V gene: TRBV28
D gene: NA
J gene: TRBJ2-7

CDR3 DNA: TGTGCCACGTACCAACAGGGAGCCAGGGATGAGCAGTTCTTC
CDR3 protein: CATYQQGARDEQFF
clone size: NA
V gene: TRBV10-3
D gene: NA
J gene: TRBJ2-1

CDR3 DNA: TGCGCCAGCAGCTTGGGAAGGGCAGGGGATAATTCACCCCTCCACTTT
CDR3 protein: CASSLGRAGDNSPLHF
clone size: NA
V gene: TRBV5-1
D gene: NA
J gene: TRBJ1-6

CDR3 DNA: TGTGCCAGCAGCTTGACAACCCCGAATAATTCACCCCTCCACTTT
CDR3 protein: CASSLTTPNNSPLHF
clone size: NA
V gene: TRBV5-4
D gene: NA
J gene: TRBJ1-6

CDR3 DNA: TGCAGTGCTAGAAAAGGGGCGGTTTTCTTT
CDR3 protein: CSARKGAVFF
clone size: once
V gene: TRBV20-1
D gene: NA
J gene: TRBJ1-1

CDR3 DNA: TGTGCCAGCAGATCTCCCCGGACAGGGCCCTATGGCTACACCTTC
CDR3 protein: CASRSPRTGPYGYTF
clone size: NA
V gene: TRBV6-9
D gene: TRBD1
J gene: TRBJ1-2

CDR3 DNA: TGTGCTAGTGGTCCGACCCTGGGTTCCCTCGGGGAGACCCAGTACTTC
CDR3 protein: CASGPTLGSLGETQYF
clone size: NA
V gene: TRBV12-5
D gene: NA
J gene: TRBJ2-5

CDR3 DNA: TGTGCCAGCAGCCAAGAGATCGGTGAAAAACTGTTTTTT
CDR3 protein: CASSQEIGEKLFF
clone size: NA
V gene: TRBV14
D gene: NA
J gene: TRBJ1-4

CDR3 DNA: TGTGCCAGCAGCCCCCGGGACAGCCCTGCGGTGGGGAAACTGTTTTTT
CDR3 protein: CASSPRDSPAVGKLFF
clone size: NA
V gene: TRBV7-9
D gene: TRBD1
J gene: TRBJ1-4

CDR3 DNA: TGTGCCAGCAGCGGTTCGGGAGACTTCTACAATGAGCAGTTCTTC
CDR3 protein: CASSGSGDFYNEQFF
clone size: few
V gene: TRBV9
D gene: NA
J gene: TRBJ2-1

CDR3 DNA: TGTGCCAGCAGTTACGCCTACTCTGGAAACACCATATATTTT
CDR3 protein: CASSYAYSGNTIYF
clone size: NA
V gene: TRBV6-6
D gene: NA
J gene: TRBJ1-3